A selection of T cell receptor beta chains follows, all from one sample in a study of blood T cell repertoires in COVID-19. Measured with immunoSEQ multiplex PCR; TCRdb has only the in-frame clones, and not every one. The top ten hold over 0.7% of the sample, which has some 520,000 clones, roughly 89% seen once. Sequencing input: peripheral blood. These receptors all come from a man aged 18 to 35 with COVID-19, enrolled during active disease. Both conserved end residues are part of each CDR3. Fields, in order: V gene, CDR3 length, CDR3 protein.

V: TRBV12-5; length: 17; CDR3: CASGLGSPEDSAEPQHF
V: TRBV19; length: 15; CDR3: CASSITSSGANVLTF
V: TRBV7-9; length: 16; CDR3: CASSTRGRTSTDTQYF
V: TRBV6-2/TRBV6-3; length: 15; CDR3: CASSSVTGSNQPQHF
V: TRBV29-1; length: 13; CDR3: CSVAPSSGNTIYF
V: TRBV7-9; length: 15; CDR3: CASSQRTSGRAEQFF
V: TRBV9; length: 13; CDR3: CASSEGGPTEAFF
V: TRBV6-5; length: 14; CDR3: CASTAGGQGYEQYF
V: TRBV15; length: 19; CDR3: CATSTSGTSGRQSYNEQFF
V: TRBV6-5; length: 14; CDR3: CASSYTSTGYGYTF
V: TRBV2; length: 15; CDR3: CASSPNRDTTYEQYF
V: TRBV3-1/TRBV3-2; length: 16; CDR3: CASSLKAGTGLHEQYF
V: TRBV12-3/TRBV12-4; length: 13; CDR3: CASRPGTDSEAFF
V: TRBV20-1; length: 15; CDR3: CSASSLAGDYYEQYF
V: TRBV5-1; length: 17; CDR3: CASSLGPRQGRGQPQHF
V: TRBV4-1; length: 16; CDR3: CASSRTLGQPYNEQFF
V: TRBV30; length: 14; CDR3: CAWESGYSYNEQFF
V: TRBV10-2; length: 15; CDR3: CASSESLWDNHEQYF
V: TRBV6-1; length: 15; CDR3: CASSDRAGRTDTQYF
V: TRBV5-7; length: 16; CDR3: CASSQGTSGYQETQYF
V: TRBV5-4; length: 17; CDR3: CASRSPGQGSFRYEQYF
V: TRBV4-1; length: 16; CDR3: CASSQHTRGLSEEQYF
V: TRBV6-5; length: 13; CDR3: CASSYLFGVEQYF
V: TRBV3-1/TRBV3-2; length: 15; CDR3: CASRPYRQGAYRYTF
V: TRBV2; length: 13; CDR3: CASKGGWNSPLHF
V: TRBV19; length: 15; CDR3: CASSVTGGPNQPQHF
V: TRBV10-3; length: 12; CDR3: CAIMDRPFEQYF
V: TRBV7-8; length: 21; CDR3: CASSLSLPGLAGAHRNNEQFF
V: TRBV3-1/TRBV3-2; length: 13; CDR3: CASSQDAGYGYTF
V: TRBV2; length: 13; CDR3: CASSGQGGNTIYF
V: TRBV10-3; length: 16; CDR3: CAISVTTSGSEYEQFF
V: TRBV5-4; length: 15; CDR3: CASSDPGQRHYGYTF
V: TRBV6-5; length: 14; CDR3: CASSYGAGSNEQFF
V: TRBV12-3/TRBV12-4; length: 13; CDR3: CASSGWGPYEQYF
V: TRBV2; length: 15; CDR3: CASSPTSGGADEQFF
V: TRBV3-1/TRBV3-2; length: 16; CDR3: CASSQDLAAGANVLTF
V: TRBV2; length: 14; CDR3: CASSQTGQKETQYF
V: TRBV7-9; length: 17; CDR3: CASSDVFGTGDTGELFF
V: TRBV19; length: 13; CDR3: CASSQGAAYEQYF
V: TRBV4-1; length: 13; CDR3: CASSHQGDYGYTF
V: TRBV7-9; length: 16; CDR3: CASSLSVTGVAYEQYF
V: TRBV4-1; length: 15; CDR3: CASSQEGLERETQYF
V: TRBV27; length: 15; CDR3: CASSWSSGLYNEQFF
V: TRBV5-1; length: 15; CDR3: CASSLARGPNSPLHF
V: TRBV5-4; length: 15; CDR3: CATQSGGSQVGEQFF
V: TRBV5-4; length: 14; CDR3: CASSSTGGREGYTF
V: TRBV29-1; length: 19; CDR3: CSVRMIGTFSSGSMYTQYF
V: TRBV7-8; length: 12; CDR3: CASSPDRDEAFF
V: TRBV7-9; length: 13; CDR3: CASSGPSRNEQFF